This TCR beta chain was observed in a study of blood T cell repertoires in COVID-19. Whole-study context: Sources were T cells, B-cell-depleted T cells, or PBMCs; the material itself was cDNA or gDNA.

The protocol was immunoSEQ multiplex PCR, while the TCRdb copy is restricted to in-frame clones and leaves out a portion. Here the sample spans 230,000 or so clones, 65% to 90% being singletons. Germline V gene sequence: CDR1 MNHEY, CDR2 SMNVEV (reference sequence). Trimming pared 2 bases from V and 4 bases from J, leaving 11 bases between. The CDR3 contains 14 residues. The source of this sequence is a human donor in a cohort sampled during active COVID-19. This chain connects TRBV27 to TRBJ1-2; tentative D call: TRBD1 (5 bases). The sequenced material came from peripheral blood. The CDR3 reads CASSLGGTPYGYTF. CDR3 coding DNA: TGTGCCAGCAGTTTAGGGGGGACCCCCTATGGCTACACCTTC.